One sample yielded the 11 T cell receptor beta chains listed below, sequenced in a study of tumor-infiltrating lymphocytes in localized non-small cell lung cancer (dated by TCRdb to the early 2020s). Receptors were amplified or captured by the immunoSEQ multiplex PCR assay. In its TCRdb copy, this immuneACCESS table keeps in-frame sequences only and misses some clones. Where compared with another copy, unresolved V genes explain less than half of these, and the others have no known cause. This sample comprises roughly 16,000 clones, 73% of them detected only once. The ten largest clones take up approximately 4.3% of the sample. The sample comprised lung tumor tissue. The receptors here all came from a human donor with non-small cell lung cancer.

The rearrangement joins TRBV4-2 to TRBJ1-3, with D uncertain. CDR1 and CDR2 from the germline V gene are LGHNA and YNFKEQ. The CDR3 length is 15 residues. V lost 1 base and J 0 bases, leaving 7 bases between the germline ends. The DNA for the CDR3 is TGTGCCAGCAGCCAAGCTCAAGTCTCTGGAAACACCATATATTTT. This translates into CASSQAQVSGNTIYF.

A few counts support this clone. The chain's CDR3 is CATSRDGPAGGNEQFF. For the CDR3, the DNA is TGTGCCACCAGCAGAGATGGCCCAGCGGGAGGCAATGAGCAGTTCTTC. The chain has TRBV15 and TRBJ2-1; 9 bases align to TRBD2. In germline, CDR1 is LNHNV, CDR2 YYDKDF (reference sequence). The V segment lost 0 bases and the J segment 6 bases; nucleotides outside the gene matches: 6. This CDR3 contains 16 residues.

This clone was found once. J is TRBJ2-1 and V is TRBV7-9; tentative D call: TRBD1 (5 bases). Trimming removed 0 bases from V and 3 bases from J, with 9 bases in between. The CDR3 totals 15 residues. In germline, CDR1 is SEHNR, CDR2 FQNEAQ (reference sequence). CDR3 sequence (DNA): TGTGCCAGCAGCTTAGCGACAGCCCTCTACAATGAGCAGTTCTTC. Encoded protein: CASSLATALYNEQFF. The whole variable domain, filled in from reference TRBV7-9 and TRBJ2-1, reads DTGVSQNPRHKITKRGQNVTFRCDPISEHNRLYWYRQTLGQGPEFLTYFQNEAQLEKSRLLSDRFSAERPKGSFSTLEIQRTEQGDSAMYLCASSLATALYNEQFFGPGTRLTVL.

The chain is built from TRBV7-9 and TRBJ2-3; unclear D gene. From germline, CDR1 is SEHNR and CDR2 FQNEAQ (reference sequence). The CDR3 has 15 amino acids. V lost 2 bases and J 0 bases, leaving 9 bases between the germline ends. CDR3 protein: CASSLSPVSTDTQYF. In DNA, the CDR3 is TGTGCCAGCAGCTTATCTCCAGTAAGCACAGATACGCAGTATTTT.

The rearrangement joins TRBV28 to TRBJ1-1; D may be TRBD1 (5 bases). The germline gives CDR1 MDHEN, CDR2 SYDVKM. Trimming left V 7 bases short and J 1 base short, with 13 bases between. This CDR3 region has 14 residues. The CDR3 loop is CASNPAGENTEAFF. CDR3 nucleotides: TGTGCCAGCAACCCTGCGGGGGAGAACACTGAAGCTTTCTTT.

The V and J genes are TRBV30 and TRBJ2-5; a weak D match, TRBD2 (5 bases). Judging by the DNA end, TRBJ2-7 fits better; the J call may be wrong. The CDR3 is made up of 13 amino acids. Germline loops: CDR1 GTSNPN, CDR2 SVGIG (reference sequence). In DNA, the CDR3 is TGTGCCTGGAGCCCCGGCGGGCCCTACGAGCAGTACTTC. It translates to CAWSPGGPYEQYF.

The rearrangement links TRBV5-6 to TRBJ2-3, with 10 bases matching TRBD2. The CDR3 loop spans 16 amino acids. Unmatched junction bases numbered 5, after V lost 0 bases and J lost 4 bases. Germline V gene sequence: CDR1 SGHDT, CDR2 YYEEEE. The CDR3 loop is CASSLALAGVADTQYF. The CDR3 region has the DNA TGTGCCAGCAGCTTGGCTCTAGCGGGGGTGGCAGATACGCAGTATTTT.

This clone was seen once. The chain carries TRBV14 and TRBJ2-7; possible D gene TRBD1, 6 bases. The CDR3 contains 14 residues. V lost 6 bases, J lost 0 bases, and 12 bases lay in between. CDR1 is SGHDN, CDR2 FVKESK, per germline. The CDR3: CASSPQGFSYEQYF. In DNA form, the CDR3 reads TGTGCCAGCAGTCCACAGGGCTTCTCCTACGAGCAGTACTTC.

This clone occurred once. V is TRBV28 and J is TRBJ1-2, with D unresolved. V was trimmed by 4 bases and J by 4 bases, leaving 16 bases between them. This CDR3 contains 15 residues. Germline V gives CDR1 MDHEN, CDR2 SYDVKM. The chain's CDR3 is CASSSEDRPAYGYTF. The CDR3, as DNA: TGTGCCAGCAGTTCCGAGGACCGCCCGGCCTATGGCTACACCTTC.

The chain is built from TRBV6-1 and TRBJ2-1; D is unclear. Between the trimmed V and J ends, which lost 7 bases and 7 bases, there was a span of 17 bases. The CDR3 is 14 residues long. CDR1 and CDR2 (germline): MNHNS, SASEGT. CDR3 residues: CASMTSVDLNEQFF. The CDR3, as DNA: TGTGCCAGCATGACGTCGGTGGATCTGAATGAGCAGTTCTTC.

The chain links TRBV30 to TRBJ2-7; the match to TRBD2 covers 10 bases. The CDR3 contains 16 residues. Germline assignment: CDR1 GTSNPN and CDR2 SVGIG (reference sequence). V lost 1 base, J lost 0 bases, and 6 bases stayed unmatched. The CDR3 sequence: CAWSGGLATHSYEQYF. In nucleotides, the CDR3 is TGTGCCTGGAGTGGGGGACTAGCGACGCACTCCTACGAGCAGTACTTC.